A selection of T cell receptor beta chains follows, all from one sample in a study of tumor-infiltrating lymphocytes in primary liver carcinoma. TCRdb re-called the multiplex PCR reads through MiXCR, storing one row per CDR3 protein. The sample lists 100,000 to 150,000 distinct CDR3 sequences; about 68% were seen once. Sequenced: liver tumor tissue from sampling region 1. These receptors all stem from a woman aged 55-75 years with primary liver carcinoma and hepatitis B virus infection. The CDR3 runs from the conserved cysteine through the conserved F or W. The size of a clone is reported for some rows only, either as once, few or many, or as a class for expanded clones.

TRBV5-1 NA 13 CASSLSEYNDQFF
TRBV6-2/TRBV6-3 NA 14 CTSRHDGGPDTQYF
TRBV28 many 12 CASSLGHTEAFF
TRBV29-1 NA 12 CSVRTGDMPQHF
TRBV11-1 NA 15 CASSPRITGLREQYF
TRBV6-4 once 14 CASSDAVAGDTQYF
TRBV7-8 NA 16 CASSTWGTSGSDEQFF
TRBV12-3/TRBV12-4 NA 12 CTTPNSSYGQYF
TRBV7-9 NA 14 CASSSGTSIDTQYF
TRBV11-2 NA 15 CASSFGQGGDQSQHF
TRBV29-1 NA 18 CSVEGPGLASVNQETQYF
TRBV29-1 few 14 CSVPGRGKAPEQFF
TRBV5-1 NA 17 CASRGGGRSTSSYEQYF
TRBV28 NA 16 CVSSLLIAQGNQPQHF
TRBV29-1 NA 14 CSVEDPRDQFGYTF
TRBV11-2 NA 15 CASSLSGLWDNEQSF
TRBV6-5 NA 14 CTSRRRQSQETQYF
TRBV6-6 NA 15 CASSHGLRNGYGYTF
TRBV11-2 many 13 CASSLGLTDTQYF
TRBV6-5 NA 15 CASSSSGTGTEAQYF
TRBV6-5 NA 16 CASRATLVGYSYEQYF
TRBV11-2 NA 16 CASSLELEGGSNEQFF
TRBV6-1 NA 13 CASSQSSYQPQHF
TRBV11-3 NA 16 CAGSLGCAGDTGELFF
TRBV11-2 many 14 CASSFTGDGQPQHF
TRBV5-1 NA 17 CASSLNPPWTGYEKLFF
TRBV5-1 NA 15 CASSGGQGRTDTQYF
TRBV7-8 once 16 CAGSPGRLSFYNEQFF
TRBV11-2 many 15 CASSLDRQTSYEQYF
TRBV6-5 many 16 CASSISGAKLYYEQYF
TRBV11-1 few 14 CASSLRQRAGGSHF
TRBV12-3/TRBV12-4 many 15 CASSWGGQGRNEQFF
TRBV2 NA 15 CASRGDLSGNSPLHF
TRBV28 NA 16 CASSLGQGAYQETQYF
TRBV29-1 NA 15 CRVGKAQGTIDMQYF
TRBV12-3/TRBV12-4 many 15 CASSSPTSGDNEQFF
TRBV5-4 NA 16 CTSSLLTSGVYNEQFF
TRBV7-9 NA 17 CASSSPLGGGIYNEQFF
TRBV11-2 NA 14 CASSLRRVGREQFF
TRBV6-5 NA 14 CSSSGTGGGGELLF
TRBV29-1 NA 16 CSVSQGLAGVLYEQYF
TRBV6-6 many 14 CASSYYRGSGELFF
TRBV10-2 NA 17 CASKGGGLALPNTEAFF
TRBV11-1 NA 15 CASSLRGLDMYEQFF
TRBV7-8 NA 16 CASNLSSGYGANVLTF